The 4 T cell receptor beta chains below come from one sample, sequenced in a study of identical twins. TCRdb fed the 5' RACE reads into MiXCR, producing one record per CDR3 protein. The table has some 690,000 distinct CDR3 sequences, roughly 20% seen once. These sequences were also reported in another study, on T cells expressing NK-cell markers.

The sequenced material came from PBMCs. Every receptor here comes from a woman younger than 35 in good health.

V and J are TRBV11-3 and TRBJ2-7, with D perhaps being TRBD1 or TRBD2 (5 bases each). Germline V gene lookup returns CDR1 SGHNT and CDR2 YENEEA. Trimming took off 6 bases at V and 6 bases at J, with 21 bases between the two ends. The CDR3 consists of 15 residues. This chain's CDR3 is CASSLAEGWGSEQYF. CDR3 coding DNA: TGTGCCAGCAGTTTGGCAGAGGGGTGGGGGAGCGAGCAGTACTTC.

This clonotype was counted at least ten times. The rearrangement links TRBV12-3 or TRBV12-4 to TRBJ2-7; no reliable D call. Trimming removed 1 base from V and 3 bases from J, with 7 bases in between. The CDR3 has 13 amino acids. CDR3 bases: TGTGCCAGCAGTTTAGGTTTGGGCTACGAGCAGTACTTC. Protein: CASSLGLGYEQYF.

This clonotype has just a few counts. V gene TRBV15 combines with J gene TRBJ2-1, with TRBD2 matching over 9 bases. V lost 4 bases to trimming and J lost 8 bases; unmatched junction nucleotides: 18. Per the germline V gene, CDR1 is LNHNV and CDR2 is YYDKDF (reference sequence). There are 18 residues in the CDR3. The chain's CDR3 is CATSTPSRGGALLYEQFF. The CDR3 DNA follows: TGTGCCACCAGCACCCCTAGTCGCGGGGGGGCCTTATTATATGAGCAGTTCTTC.

The chain combines TRBV6-1 with TRBJ1-5; 7 bases line up with TRBD1. Germline assignment: CDR1 MNHNS and CDR2 SASEGT. The CDR3 extends over 15 amino acids. With V trimmed by 10 bases and J by 6 bases, 15 bases remained unmatched. For the CDR3, the DNA is TGTGCCACCACAAAAAATACAGGGGCCGGTCAGCCCCAGCATTTT. As protein: CATTKNTGAGQPQHF.